These T cell receptor beta chains were read from a single sample in a study of human T cells and chemical hapten exposure. One entry per CDR3 protein, called by TCRdb with MiXCR from the RACE reads. There are about 110,000 distinct CDR3 sequences in the sample; about a tenth occur only once, and around 3% lies in the top ten. This specimen consisted of whole blood, obtained in connection with sensitization to the hapten diphenylcyclopropenone (DPC). All receptors derive from a woman in her thirties or forties with alopecia areata. Some clones in this sample may be carry-over from other donors' samples. The CDR3 runs from the conserved cysteine through the conserved F or W. D genes are given only for firm matches. Rows may omit the clone size; those that give it use once, few, many or a size class.

DNA | CDR3 | J | V | D | size
TGTGCCAGCAGTGGATCCGGGACACCCTTCTATGGCTACACCTTC | CASSGSGTPFYGYTF | TRBJ1-2 | TRBV6-2/TRBV6-3 | NA | many
TGCAGTGCTAGAGGAGCGGGGGGTGCCCTCCCCACAGATACGCAGTATTTT | CSARGAGGALPTDTQYF | TRBJ2-3 | TRBV20-1 | TRBD2 | few
TGCGCCAGCAGGACGACAGCCGACTATGGCTACACCTTC | CASRTTADYGYTF | TRBJ1-2 | TRBV5-1 | NA | NA
TGTGCCAGCAGCCAAGTCTTCGGGGGGGCCCTCCAAGAGACCCAGTACTTC | CASSQVFGGALQETQYF | TRBJ2-5 | TRBV3-1 | TRBD2 | many
TGTGCCAGCAGCCCGGGCCCGCCCGGGACAGGGGGCTACAATGAGCAGTTCTTC | CASSPGPPGTGGYNEQFF | TRBJ2-1 | TRBV7-3 | TRBD1 | few
TGTGCCAGCAGTCCATGGACTAGAGGAGAGACCCAGTACTTC | CASSPWTRGETQYF | TRBJ2-5 | TRBV6-5 | TRBD2 | NA
TGCAGCGTTGGAGGGGATCCCTCAGAAAACACCATATATTTT | CSVGGDPSENTIYF | TRBJ1-3 | TRBV29-1 | NA | many
TGTGCCAGCGGCGAGTCTGTATCGGGGACTGAAGCTTTCTTT | CASGESVSGTEAFF | TRBJ1-1 | TRBV7-9 | NA | NA
TGTGCCAGCAGCGGTTCTAGCGGGGGGGGCCCGAGGAAGCAGTTCTTC | CASSGSSGGGPRKQFF | TRBJ2-1 | TRBV7-2 | TRBD2 | many
NA | CASSPSPIVGSPGSCFF | TRBJ2-2 | TRBV18 | NA | NA
TGTGCCAGCAGTCCCGGGACAGCCTCTGGCGAGCAGTACTTC | CASSPGTASGEQYF | TRBJ2-7 | TRBV27 | TRBD1 | few
TGTGCCACCAGTGATTGGCCGGGACAGGGGCAACAAGAGACCCAGTACTTC | CATSDWPGQGQQETQYF | TRBJ2-5 | TRBV24-1 | TRBD1 | NA
TGTGCCATCAGTGGAGGACTAGCCAGGGATGAGCAGTTCTTC | CAISGGLARDEQFF | TRBJ2-1 | TRBV10-3 | TRBD2 | few
TGTGCCAGCAGTTACACTGTCGGGACACCACGGTACGAGCAGTACTTC | CASSYTVGTPRYEQYF | TRBJ2-7 | TRBV6-2/TRBV6-3 | NA | few
TGTGCCAGCAGCCCACAGGGAGGAAACACCATATATTTT | CASSPQGGNTIYF | TRBJ1-3 | TRBV11-2 | NA | NA
TGTGCCAGTAGTATTAGGCTCGTGGGCAGGGTGGGGGCCAAAAACATTCAGTACTTC | CASSIRLVGRVGAKNIQYF | TRBJ2-4 | TRBV19 | NA | few
TGTGCCAGCAGTAAGCAGTGGAGCACAGATACGCAGTATTTT | CASSKQWSTDTQYF | TRBJ2-3 | TRBV6-5 | NA | few
TGTGCCAGCACCTACGGACTAGCGGGGGCCAACACAGATACGCAGTATTTT | CASTYGLAGANTDTQYF | TRBJ2-3 | TRBV6-6 | TRBD2 | NA
TGTGCCAGCAGACAGGGGCATTACCTAGCCAAAAACATTCAGTACTTC | CASRQGHYLAKNIQYF | TRBJ2-4 | TRBV28 | TRBD1 | many
TGTGCCAGCAGCTTAGGGGACAGAAACATTCAGTACTTC | CASSLGDRNIQYF | TRBJ2-4 | TRBV11-2 | TRBD1 | many
TGTGCCAGCAACCTACAGGGAGTCGGCTATGGCTACACCTTC | CASNLQGVGYGYTF | TRBJ1-2 | TRBV6-2/TRBV6-3 | NA | NA
TGTGCCAGCAGTGCGGTACAGGGAACTGGGGCCAACGTCCTGACTTTC | CASSAVQGTGANVLTF | TRBJ2-6 | TRBV6-5 | NA | few
TGTGCCAGCTGGAGCTACCAACCCGAGCAGTTCTTC | CASWSYQPEQFF | TRBJ2-1 | TRBV2 | NA | many
TGTGCCAGCAGCTTTAGCGGGGGGGCCTACGAGCAGTACTTC | CASSFSGGAYEQYF | TRBJ2-7 | TRBV7-9 | TRBD2 | many
TGTGCCAGCAGTCTTCGGTTAGAGACCGGCGGGACCCAGTACTTC | CASSLRLETGGTQYF | TRBJ2-5 | TRBV28 | NA | many
TGTGCCAGCAGCTTGGATAGCTTCTCCTACAATGAGCAGTTCTTC | CASSLDSFSYNEQFF | TRBJ2-1 | TRBV5-4 | NA | NA
TGTGCCAGCAGTTACGGGACAGGGGGCTTAGATACGCAGTATTTT | CASSYGTGGLDTQYF | TRBJ2-3 | TRBV27 | TRBD1 | NA
TGCGCCAGCAGCCAAGAGCTAGCGGAACAAGAGACCCAGTACTTC | CASSQELAEQETQYF | TRBJ2-5 | TRBV4-3 | TRBD2 | many
TGTGCCGACCGGACAGGGAACGCGAACACCGGGGAGCTGTTTTTT | CADRTGNANTGELFF | TRBJ2-2 | TRBV7-8 | TRBD1 | many
TGTGCCAGCAGCGTTGGGACTCACCCCACAGATACGCAGTATTTT | CASSVGTHPTDTQYF | TRBJ2-3 | TRBV9 | NA | many
TGTGCCAGCAGCGCCCTCCCGGGACGCCCGATAGACACCTTC | CASSALPGRPIDTF | TRBJ1-2 | TRBV2 | NA | many
TGCAGTGCTGCTGGACAGCCCAGGGGCAATCAGCCCCAGCATTTT | CSAAGQPRGNQPQHF | TRBJ1-5 | TRBV20-1 | NA | NA